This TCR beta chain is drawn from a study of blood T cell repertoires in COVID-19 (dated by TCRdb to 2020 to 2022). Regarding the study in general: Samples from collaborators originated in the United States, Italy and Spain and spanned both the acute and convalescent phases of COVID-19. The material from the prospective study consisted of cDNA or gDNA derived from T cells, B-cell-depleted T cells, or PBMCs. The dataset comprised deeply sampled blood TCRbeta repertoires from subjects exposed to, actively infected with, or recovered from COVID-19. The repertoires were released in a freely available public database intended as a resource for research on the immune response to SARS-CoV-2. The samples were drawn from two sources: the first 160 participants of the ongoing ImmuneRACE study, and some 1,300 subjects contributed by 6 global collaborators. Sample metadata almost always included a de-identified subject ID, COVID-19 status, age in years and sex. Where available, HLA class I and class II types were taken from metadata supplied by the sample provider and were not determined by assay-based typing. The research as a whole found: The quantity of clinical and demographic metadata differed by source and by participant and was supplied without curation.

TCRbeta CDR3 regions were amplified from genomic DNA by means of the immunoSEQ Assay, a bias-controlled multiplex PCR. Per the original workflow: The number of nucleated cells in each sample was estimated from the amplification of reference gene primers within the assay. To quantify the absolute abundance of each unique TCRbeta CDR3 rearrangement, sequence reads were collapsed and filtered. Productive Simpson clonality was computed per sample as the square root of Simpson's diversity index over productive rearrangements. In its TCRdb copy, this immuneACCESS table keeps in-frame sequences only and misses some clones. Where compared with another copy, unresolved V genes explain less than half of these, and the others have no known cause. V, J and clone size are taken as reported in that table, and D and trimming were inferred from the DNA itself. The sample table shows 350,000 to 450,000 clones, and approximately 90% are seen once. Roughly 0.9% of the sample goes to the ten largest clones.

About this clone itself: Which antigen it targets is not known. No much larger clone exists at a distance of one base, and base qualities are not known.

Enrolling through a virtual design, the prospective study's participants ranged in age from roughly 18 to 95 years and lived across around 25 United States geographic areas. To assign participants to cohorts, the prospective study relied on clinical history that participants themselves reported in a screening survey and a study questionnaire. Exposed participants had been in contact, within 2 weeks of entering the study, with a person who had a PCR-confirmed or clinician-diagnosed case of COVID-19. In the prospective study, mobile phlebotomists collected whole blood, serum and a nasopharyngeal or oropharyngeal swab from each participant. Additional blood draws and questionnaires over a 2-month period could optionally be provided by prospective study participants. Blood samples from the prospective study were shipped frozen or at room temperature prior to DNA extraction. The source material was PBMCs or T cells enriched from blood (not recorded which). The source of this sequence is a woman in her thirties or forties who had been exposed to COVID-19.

The CDR3 has the sequence CASSLGSGQGTDTQYF. The bases are TGTGCCAGCAGCTTGGGGTCAGGACAGGGGACAGATACGCAGTATTTT. The rearrangement combines TRBV7-2 with TRBJ2-3; 9 middle bases align to TRBD1. The CDR3 holds 16 amino acids from the cysteine to the phenylalanine. The DNA shown is the 48-base CDR3, in frame from base 1. For this chain, trimming is 3 bases at the V end and 3 bases at the J end, and the number of junction bases without a gene match is 7. Based on the germline V gene, the CDR1 and CDR2 sequences are SGHTA and FQGNSA.